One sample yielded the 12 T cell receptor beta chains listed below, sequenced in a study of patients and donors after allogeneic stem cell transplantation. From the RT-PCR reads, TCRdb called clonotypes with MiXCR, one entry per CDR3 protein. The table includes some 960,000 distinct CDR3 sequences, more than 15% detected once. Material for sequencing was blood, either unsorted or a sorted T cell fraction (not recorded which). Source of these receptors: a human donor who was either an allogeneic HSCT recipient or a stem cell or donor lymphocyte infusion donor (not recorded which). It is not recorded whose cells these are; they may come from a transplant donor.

CDR3 nucleotide sequence: TGTGCCAGCAGCTTAACCGGGACCTACAACAATGAGCAGTTCTTC. Translating gives CASSLTGTYNNEQFF. V and J are TRBV7-9 and TRBJ2-1, with D perhaps TRBD1 or TRBD2 (5 bases each). The CDR3 is 15 amino acids. Germline V lookup: CDR1 SEHNR, CDR2 FQNEAQ (reference sequence). The V end lost 2 bases, the J end lost 5 bases, and 13 bases lay between the germline ends.

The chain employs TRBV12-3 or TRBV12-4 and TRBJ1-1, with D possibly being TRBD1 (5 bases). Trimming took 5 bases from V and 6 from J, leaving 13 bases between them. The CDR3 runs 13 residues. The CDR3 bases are TGTGCCAGCAGTAATACTCCGGGGCCTGAAGCTTTCTTT. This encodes CASSNTPGPEAFF.

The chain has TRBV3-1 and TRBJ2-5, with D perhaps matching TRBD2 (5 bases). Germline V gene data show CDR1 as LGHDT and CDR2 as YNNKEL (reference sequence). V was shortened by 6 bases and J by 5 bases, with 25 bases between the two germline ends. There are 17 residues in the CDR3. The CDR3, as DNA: TGTGCCAGCAGAAAATCAGCGGCGGGCCTAGGATGGGAGACCCAGTACTTC. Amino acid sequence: CASRKSAAGLGWETQYF.

CDR3 sequence: CSARADTYYGYTF. DNA for the CDR3: TGCAGTGCTAGGGCGGACACCTACTATGGCTACACCTTC. This chain uses TRBV20-1 with TRBJ1-2, with a tentative D call TRBD1 (5 bases). V was clipped by 3 bases and J by 3 bases, with 11 bases between them. Germline CDR1 is DFQATT and CDR2 is SNEGSKA (reference sequence). CDR3 length: 13 amino acids.

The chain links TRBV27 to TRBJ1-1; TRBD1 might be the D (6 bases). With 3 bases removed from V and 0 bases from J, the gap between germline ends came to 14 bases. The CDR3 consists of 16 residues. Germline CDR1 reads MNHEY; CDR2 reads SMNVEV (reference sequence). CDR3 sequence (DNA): TGTGCCAGCAGTTTTTCCCCGGACAGCCTGAACACTGAAGCTTTCTTT. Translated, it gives CASSFSPDSLNTEAFF.

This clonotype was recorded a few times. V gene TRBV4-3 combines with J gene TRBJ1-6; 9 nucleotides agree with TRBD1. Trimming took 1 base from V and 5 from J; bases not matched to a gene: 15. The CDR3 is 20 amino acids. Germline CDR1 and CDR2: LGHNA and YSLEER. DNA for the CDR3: TGCGCCAGCAGCCAAGTTAGCCCTAAACAGGGGGCGCGAAATAATTCACCCCTCCACTTT. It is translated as CASSQVSPKQGARNNSPLHF.

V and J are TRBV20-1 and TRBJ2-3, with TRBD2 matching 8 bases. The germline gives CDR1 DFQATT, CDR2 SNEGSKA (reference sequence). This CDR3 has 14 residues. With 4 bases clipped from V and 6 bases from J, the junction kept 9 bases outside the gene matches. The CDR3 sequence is CSANLAGSGDTQYF. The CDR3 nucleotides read TGCAGTGCTAACTTAGCGGGGTCGGGGGATACGCAGTATTTT.

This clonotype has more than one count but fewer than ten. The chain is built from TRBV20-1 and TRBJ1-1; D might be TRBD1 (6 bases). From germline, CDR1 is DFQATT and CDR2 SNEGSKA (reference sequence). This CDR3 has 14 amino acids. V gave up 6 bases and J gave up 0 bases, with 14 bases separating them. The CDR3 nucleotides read TGCAGTGCCGGGGGGGGACAATTGAACACTGAAGCTTTCTTT. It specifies CSAGGGQLNTEAFF.

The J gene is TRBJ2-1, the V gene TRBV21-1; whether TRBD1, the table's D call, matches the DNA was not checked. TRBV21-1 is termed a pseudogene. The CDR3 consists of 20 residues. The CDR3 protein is CASSKWTGTGKGSSYNEQFF. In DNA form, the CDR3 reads TGTGCCAGCAGCAAATGGACGGGGACAGGGAAAGGAAGCTCCTACAATGAGCAGTTCTTC.

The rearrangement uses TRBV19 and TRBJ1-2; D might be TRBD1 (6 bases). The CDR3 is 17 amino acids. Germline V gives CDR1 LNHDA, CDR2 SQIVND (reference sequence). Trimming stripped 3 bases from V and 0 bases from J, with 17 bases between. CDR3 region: CASSISTAGTPNYGYTF. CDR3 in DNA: TGTGCCAGTAGTATTTCCACCGCCGGGACACCTAACTATGGCTACACCTTC.

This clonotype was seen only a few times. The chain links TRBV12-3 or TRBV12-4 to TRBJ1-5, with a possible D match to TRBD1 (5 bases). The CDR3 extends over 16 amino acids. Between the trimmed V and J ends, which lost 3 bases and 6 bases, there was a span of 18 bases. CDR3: CASSLHVGLGGQPQHF. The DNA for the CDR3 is TGTGCCAGCAGTTTGCACGTGGGGCTCGGAGGTCAGCCCCAGCATTTT.

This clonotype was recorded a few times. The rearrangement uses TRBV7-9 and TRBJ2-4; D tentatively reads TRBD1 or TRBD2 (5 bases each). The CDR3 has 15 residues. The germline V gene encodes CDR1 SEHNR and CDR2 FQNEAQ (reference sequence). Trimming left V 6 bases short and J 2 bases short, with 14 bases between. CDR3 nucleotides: TGTGCCAGCAGACCATTCACGGGACCCAAAAACATTCAGTACTTC. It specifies CASRPFTGPKNIQYF.